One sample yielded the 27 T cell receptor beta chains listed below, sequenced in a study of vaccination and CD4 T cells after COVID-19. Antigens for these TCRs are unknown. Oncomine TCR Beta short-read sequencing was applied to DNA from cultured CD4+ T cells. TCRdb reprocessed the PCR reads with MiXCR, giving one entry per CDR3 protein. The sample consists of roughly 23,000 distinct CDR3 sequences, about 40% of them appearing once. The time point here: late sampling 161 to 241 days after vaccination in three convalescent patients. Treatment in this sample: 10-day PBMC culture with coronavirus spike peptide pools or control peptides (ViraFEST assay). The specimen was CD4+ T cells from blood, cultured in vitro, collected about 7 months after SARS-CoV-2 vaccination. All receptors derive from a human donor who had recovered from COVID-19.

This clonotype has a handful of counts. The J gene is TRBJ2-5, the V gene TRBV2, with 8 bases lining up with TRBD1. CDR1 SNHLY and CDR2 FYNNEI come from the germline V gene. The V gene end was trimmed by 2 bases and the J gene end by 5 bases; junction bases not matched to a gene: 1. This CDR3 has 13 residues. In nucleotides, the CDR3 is TGTGCCAGCAGTGAACAGGGGGCGGAGACCCAGTACTTC. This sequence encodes CASSEQGAETQYF.

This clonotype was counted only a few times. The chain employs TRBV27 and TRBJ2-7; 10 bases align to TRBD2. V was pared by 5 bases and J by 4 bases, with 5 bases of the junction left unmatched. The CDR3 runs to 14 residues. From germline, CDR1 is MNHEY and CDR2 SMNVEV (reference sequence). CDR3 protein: CASSRTSGTYEQYF. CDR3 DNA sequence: TGTGCCAGCAGTCGGACTAGCGGAACTTACGAGCAGTACTTC.

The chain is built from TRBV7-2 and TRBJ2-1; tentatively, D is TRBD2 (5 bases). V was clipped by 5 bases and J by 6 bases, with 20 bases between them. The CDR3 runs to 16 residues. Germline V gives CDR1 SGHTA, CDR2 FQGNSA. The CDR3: CASSPDWLRDSNEQFF. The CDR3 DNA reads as TGTGCCAGCAGCCCGGACTGGCTAAGGGATTCCAATGAGCAGTTCTTC.

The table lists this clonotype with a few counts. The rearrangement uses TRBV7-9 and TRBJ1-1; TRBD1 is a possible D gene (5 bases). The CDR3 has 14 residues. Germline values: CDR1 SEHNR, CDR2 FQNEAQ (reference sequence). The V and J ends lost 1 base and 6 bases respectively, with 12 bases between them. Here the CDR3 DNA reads TGTGCCAGCAGCTTAGATGGGGGTTCCTCTGAAGCTTTCTTT. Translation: CASSLDGGSSEAFF.

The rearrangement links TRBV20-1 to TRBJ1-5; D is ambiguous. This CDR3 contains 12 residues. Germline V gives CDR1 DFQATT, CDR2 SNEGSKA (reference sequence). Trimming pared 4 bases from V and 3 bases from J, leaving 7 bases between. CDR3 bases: TGCAGTGCTAACGGGAACAATCAGCCCCAGCATTTT. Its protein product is CSANGNNQPQHF.

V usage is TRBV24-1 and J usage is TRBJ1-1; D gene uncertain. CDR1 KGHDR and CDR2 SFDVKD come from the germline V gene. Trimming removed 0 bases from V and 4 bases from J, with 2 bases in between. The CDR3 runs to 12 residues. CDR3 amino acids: CATSDLGTEAFF. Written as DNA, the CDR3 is TGTGCCACCAGTGATTTGGGCACTGAAGCTTTCTTT.

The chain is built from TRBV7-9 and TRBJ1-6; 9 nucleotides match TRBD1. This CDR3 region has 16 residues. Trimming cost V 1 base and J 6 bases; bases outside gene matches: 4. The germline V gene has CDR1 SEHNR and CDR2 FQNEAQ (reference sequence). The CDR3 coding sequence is TGTGCCAGCAGCTTAGGGGGACAGGGAAGTAATTCACCCCTCCACTTT. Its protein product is CASSLGGQGSNSPLHF.

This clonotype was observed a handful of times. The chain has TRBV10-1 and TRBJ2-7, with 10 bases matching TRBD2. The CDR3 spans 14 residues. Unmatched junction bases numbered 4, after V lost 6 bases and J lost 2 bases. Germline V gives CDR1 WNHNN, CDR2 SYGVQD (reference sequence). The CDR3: CASSTSGIPYEQYF. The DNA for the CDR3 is TGCGCCAGCAGCACTAGCGGGATACCCTACGAGCAGTACTTC.

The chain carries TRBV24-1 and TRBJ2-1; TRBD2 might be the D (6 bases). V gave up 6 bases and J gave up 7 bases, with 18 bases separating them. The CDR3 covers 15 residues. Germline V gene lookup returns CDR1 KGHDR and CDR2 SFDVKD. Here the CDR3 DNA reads TGTGCCACCAGTATGGTTAGCGGACGATTTAATGAGCAGTTCTTC. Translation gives CATSMVSGRFNEQFF.

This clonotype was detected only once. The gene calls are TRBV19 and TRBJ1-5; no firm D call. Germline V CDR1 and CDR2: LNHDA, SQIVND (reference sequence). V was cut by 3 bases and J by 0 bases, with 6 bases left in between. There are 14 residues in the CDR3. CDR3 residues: CASSMTDSNQPQHF. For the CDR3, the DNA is TGTGCCAGTAGTATGACGGATAGCAATCAGCCCCAGCATTTT.

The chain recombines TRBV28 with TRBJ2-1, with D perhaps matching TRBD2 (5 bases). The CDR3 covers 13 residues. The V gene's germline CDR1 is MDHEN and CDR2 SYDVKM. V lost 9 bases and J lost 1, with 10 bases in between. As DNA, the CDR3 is TGTGCCAGTACGGACTTATCCTACAATGAGCAGTTCTTC. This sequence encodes CASTDLSYNEQFF. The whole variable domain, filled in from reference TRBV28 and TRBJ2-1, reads DVKVTQSSRYLVKRTGEKVFLECVQDMDHENMFWYRQDPGLGLRLIYFSYDVKMKEKGDIPEGYSVSREKKERFSLILESASTNQTSMYLCASTDLSYNEQFFGPGTRLTVL.

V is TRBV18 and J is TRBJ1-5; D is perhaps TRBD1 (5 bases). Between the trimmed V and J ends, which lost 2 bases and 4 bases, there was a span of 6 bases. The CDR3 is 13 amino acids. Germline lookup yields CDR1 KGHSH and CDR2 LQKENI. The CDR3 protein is CASSPGGNQPQHF. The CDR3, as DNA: TGTGCCAGCTCACCAGGGGGAAATCAGCCCCAGCATTTT.

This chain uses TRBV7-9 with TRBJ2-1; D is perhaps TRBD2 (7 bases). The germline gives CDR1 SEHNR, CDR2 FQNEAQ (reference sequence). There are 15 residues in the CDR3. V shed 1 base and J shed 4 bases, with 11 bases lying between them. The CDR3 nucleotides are TGTGCCAGCAGCTTAGTGGGGGGGGCTTACAATGAGCAGTTCTTC. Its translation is CASSLVGGAYNEQFF.

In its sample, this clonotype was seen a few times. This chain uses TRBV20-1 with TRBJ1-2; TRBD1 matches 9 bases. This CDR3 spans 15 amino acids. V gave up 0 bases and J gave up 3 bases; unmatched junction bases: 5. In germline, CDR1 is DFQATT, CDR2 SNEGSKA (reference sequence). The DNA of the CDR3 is TGCAGTGCTAGAGAGGGACAGGGCTTTTACTATGGCTACACCTTC. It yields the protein CSAREGQGFYYGYTF.

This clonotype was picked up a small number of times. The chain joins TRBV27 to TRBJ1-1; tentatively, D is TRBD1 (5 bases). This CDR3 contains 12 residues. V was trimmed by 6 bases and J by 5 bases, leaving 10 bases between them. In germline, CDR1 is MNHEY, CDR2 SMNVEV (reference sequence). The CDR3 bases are TGTGCCAGCAGGCAGGGTGGTACTGAAGCTTTCTTT. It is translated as CASRQGGTEAFF.

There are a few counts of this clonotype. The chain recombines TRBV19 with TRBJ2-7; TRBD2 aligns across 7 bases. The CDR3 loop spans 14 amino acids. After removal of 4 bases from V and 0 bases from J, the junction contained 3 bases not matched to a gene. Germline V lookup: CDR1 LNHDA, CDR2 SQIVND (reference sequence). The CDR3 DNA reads TGTGCCAGTAGTAGGGACTATAGCTCCTACGAGCAGTACTTC. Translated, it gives CASSRDYSSYEQYF.

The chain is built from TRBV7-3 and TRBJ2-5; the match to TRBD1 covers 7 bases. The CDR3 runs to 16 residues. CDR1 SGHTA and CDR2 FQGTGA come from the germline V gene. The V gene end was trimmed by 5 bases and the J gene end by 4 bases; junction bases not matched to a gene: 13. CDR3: CASSETGQLLGETQYF. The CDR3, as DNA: TGTGCCAGCAGCGAAACGGGACAGCTCCTTGGAGAGACCCAGTACTTC.

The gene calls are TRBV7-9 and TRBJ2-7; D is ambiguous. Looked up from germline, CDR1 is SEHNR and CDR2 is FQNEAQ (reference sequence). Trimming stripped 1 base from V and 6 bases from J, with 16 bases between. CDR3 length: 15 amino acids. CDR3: CASSLVGLQTSEQYF. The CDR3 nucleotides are TGTGCCAGCAGCTTAGTAGGCCTACAAACATCCGAGCAGTACTTC.

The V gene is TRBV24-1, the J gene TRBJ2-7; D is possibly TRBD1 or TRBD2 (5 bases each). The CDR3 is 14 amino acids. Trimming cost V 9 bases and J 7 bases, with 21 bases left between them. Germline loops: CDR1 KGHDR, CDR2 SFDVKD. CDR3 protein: CATWDLSSYNEQYF. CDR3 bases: TGTGCCACCTGGGACCTCAGCTCCTACAATGAGCAGTACTTC.

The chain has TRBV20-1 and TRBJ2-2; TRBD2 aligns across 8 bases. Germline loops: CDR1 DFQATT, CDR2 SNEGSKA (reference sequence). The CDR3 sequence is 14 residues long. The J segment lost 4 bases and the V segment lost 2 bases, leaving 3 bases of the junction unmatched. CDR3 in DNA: TGCAGTGCTAGAAGCGGGAGTGGCACCGGGGAGCTGTTTTTT. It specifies CSARSGSGTGELFF.

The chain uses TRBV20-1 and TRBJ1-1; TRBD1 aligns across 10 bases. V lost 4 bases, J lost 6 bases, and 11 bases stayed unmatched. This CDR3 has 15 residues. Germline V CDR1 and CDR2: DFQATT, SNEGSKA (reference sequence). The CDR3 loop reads CSATLSGTGVSEAFF. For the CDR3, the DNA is TGCAGTGCTACCCTTTCCGGGACAGGGGTCTCTGAAGCTTTCTTT.

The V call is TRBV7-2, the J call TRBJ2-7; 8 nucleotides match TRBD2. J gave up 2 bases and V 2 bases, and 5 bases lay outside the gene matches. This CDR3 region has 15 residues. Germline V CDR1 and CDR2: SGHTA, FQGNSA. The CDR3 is CASSLMTSETYEQYF. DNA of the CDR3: TGTGCCAGCAGCTTAATGACTAGCGAGACCTACGAGCAGTACTTC.

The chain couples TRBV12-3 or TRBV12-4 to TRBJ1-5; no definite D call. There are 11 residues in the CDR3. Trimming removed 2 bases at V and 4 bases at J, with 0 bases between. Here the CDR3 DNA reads TGTGCCAGCAGTTTAAATCAGCCCCAGCATTTT. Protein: CASSLNQPQHF.

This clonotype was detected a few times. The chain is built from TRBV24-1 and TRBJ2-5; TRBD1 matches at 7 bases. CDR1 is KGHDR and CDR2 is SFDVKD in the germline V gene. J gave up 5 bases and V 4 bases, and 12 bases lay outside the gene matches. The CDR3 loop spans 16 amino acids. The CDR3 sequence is CATSDSPDRRRETQYF. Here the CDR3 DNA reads TGTGCCACCAGTGACTCTCCGGACAGGAGAAGGGAGACCCAGTACTTC.

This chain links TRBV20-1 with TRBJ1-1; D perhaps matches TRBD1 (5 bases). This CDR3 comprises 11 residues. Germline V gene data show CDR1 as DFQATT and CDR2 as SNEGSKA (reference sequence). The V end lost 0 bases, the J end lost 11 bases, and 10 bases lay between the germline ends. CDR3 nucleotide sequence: TGCAGTGCTAGAGAGGGGGGTGACGCTTTCTTT. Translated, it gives CSAREGGDAFF.

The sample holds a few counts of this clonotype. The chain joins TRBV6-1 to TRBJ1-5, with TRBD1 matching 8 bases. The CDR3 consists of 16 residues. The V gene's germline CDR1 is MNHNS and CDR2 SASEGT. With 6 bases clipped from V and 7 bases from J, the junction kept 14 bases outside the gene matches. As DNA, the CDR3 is TGTGCCAGCAGCCCCCGGACAGGGAGGCAGGGACAGCCCCAGCATTTT. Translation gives CASSPRTGRQGQPQHF.

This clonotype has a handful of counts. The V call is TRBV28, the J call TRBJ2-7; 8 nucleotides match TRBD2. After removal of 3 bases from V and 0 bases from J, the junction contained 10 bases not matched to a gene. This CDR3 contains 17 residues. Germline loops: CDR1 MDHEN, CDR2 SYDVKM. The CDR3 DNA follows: TGTGCCAGCAGTTTCATATTGGCGGGAGGACACTCCTACGAGCAGTACTTC. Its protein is CASSFILAGGHSYEQYF.